This TCR beta chain was recorded in a study of spatial heterogeneity in lung cancer. Noted time point: sample taken at primary tumor resection. Unsorted samples of tumor, nontumor lung or frozen PBMC had their whole RNA sequenced. On each TCR cDNA molecule, a unique molecular identifier was present. MiXCR, applied by TCRdb to the 5' RACE reads, yields one record per CDR3 protein. The sample has about 13,000 distinct CDR3 sequences, 5.2% seen once. In this sample, this clonotype turned up a few times. The library was built for alpha chains, so this beta chain is an off-target read and its size means little. The germline V gene has CDR1 MGHRA and CDR2 YSYEKL. The CDR3 is 16 amino acids. Trimming pared 2 bases from V and 3 bases from J, leaving 16 bases between.

The receptor was derived from a human donor with early-stage non-small cell lung cancer. This chain links TRBV4-1 with TRBJ2-5, with D perhaps being TRBD1 or TRBD2 (5 bases each). The input for sequencing was lung tumor tissue, taken at surgery. The CDR3 DNA follows: TGCGCCAGCAGCCAATCCAACGGGGCTGGCAAAGAGACCCAGTACTTC. The encoded protein is CASSQSNGAGKETQYF.